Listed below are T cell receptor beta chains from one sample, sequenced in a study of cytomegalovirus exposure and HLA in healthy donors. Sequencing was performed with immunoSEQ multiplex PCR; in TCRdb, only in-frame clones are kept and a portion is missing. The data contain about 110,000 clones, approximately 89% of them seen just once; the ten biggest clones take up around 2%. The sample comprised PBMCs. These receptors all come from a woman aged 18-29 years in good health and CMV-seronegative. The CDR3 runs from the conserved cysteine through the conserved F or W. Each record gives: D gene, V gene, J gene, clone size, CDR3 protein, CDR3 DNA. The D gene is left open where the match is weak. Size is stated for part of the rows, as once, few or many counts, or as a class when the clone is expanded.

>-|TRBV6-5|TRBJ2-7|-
CASSYGQSYEQYF
TGTGCCAGCAGTTATGGGCAGTCCTACGAGCAGTACTTC
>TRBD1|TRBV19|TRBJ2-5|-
CASSNPRLRTGFSREYF
TGTGCCAGTAGTAATCCCCGGTTGCGGACAGGTTTCTCTAGGGAGTACTTC
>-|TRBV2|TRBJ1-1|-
CASSLVDLTEAFF
TGTGCCAGCAGTCTAGTTGACCTAACGGAGGCTTTCTTT
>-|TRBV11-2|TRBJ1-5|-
CASSSGGWGQPQHF
TGTGCCAGCAGCTCGGGGGGCTGGGGTCAGCCCCAGCATTTT
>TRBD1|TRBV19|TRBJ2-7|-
CASSIQDRGYEQYF
TGTGCCAGTAGTATACAGGACAGGGGCTACGAGCAGTACTTC
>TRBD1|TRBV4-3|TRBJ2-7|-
CASSQEPTGESEQYF
TGCGCCAGCAGCCAAGAACCCACAGGGGAGAGCGAGCAGTACTTC
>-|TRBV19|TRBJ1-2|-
CASSSRTAQIYGYTF
TGTGCCAGTAGTAGCCGGACAGCCCAAATCTATGGCTACACCTTC
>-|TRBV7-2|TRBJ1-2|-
CASSSHPPPEPNYGYTF
TGTGCCAGCAGCTCACATCCCCCTCCCGAACCCAACTATGGCTACACCTTC
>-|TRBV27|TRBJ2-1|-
CASSRGGIGWGWREQFF
TGTGCCAGCAGCCGAGGGGGTATAGGGTGGGGGTGGAGGGAGCAGTTCTTC
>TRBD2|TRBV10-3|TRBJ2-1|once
CAISEEGLAGYNEQFF
TGTGCCATCAGTGAGGAGGGACTAGCGGGGTACAATGAGCAGTTCTTC
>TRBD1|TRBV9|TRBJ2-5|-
CASQGVQETQYF
TGTGCCAGCCAGGGGGTCCAGGAGACCCAGTACTTC
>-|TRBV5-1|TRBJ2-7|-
CASSLDGNSYEQYF
TGCGCCAGCAGCTTGGACGGGAACTCCTACGAGCAGTACTTC
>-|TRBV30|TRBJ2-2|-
CAWSVIQGGELFF
TGTGCCTGGAGTGTAATTCAGGGGGGGGAGCTGTTTTTT
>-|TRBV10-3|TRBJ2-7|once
CAISESDSYEQYF
TGTGCCATCAGTGAGTCGGACAGCTACGAGCAGTACTTC
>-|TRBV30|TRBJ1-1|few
CAWEETENTEAFF
TGTGCCTGGGAGGAAACGGAGAACACTGAAGCTTTCTTT
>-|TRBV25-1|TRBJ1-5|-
CASSEGGGVGSNQPQHF
TGTGCCAGCAGTGAGGGCGGGGGAGTCGGGAGCAATCAGCCCCAGCATTTT
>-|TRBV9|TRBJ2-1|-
CASSVGGFSTYNEQFF
TGTGCCAGCAGCGTAGGCGGGTTCTCGACCTACAATGAGCAGTTCTTC
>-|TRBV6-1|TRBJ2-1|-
CASSESGSYNEQFF
TGTGCCAGCAGTGAATCAGGCTCTTACAATGAGCAGTTCTTC
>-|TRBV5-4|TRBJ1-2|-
CASSPPGNYGYTF
TGTGCCAGCAGCCCCCCGGGTAACTATGGCTACACCTTC
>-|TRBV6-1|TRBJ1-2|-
CASSEAIRFSGYGYTF
TGTGCCAGCAGTGAAGCGATCAGGTTCAGTGGCTATGGCTACACCTTC
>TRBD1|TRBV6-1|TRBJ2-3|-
CASSERTGGYTQYF
TGTGCCAGCAGTGAGAGGACAGGGGGTTATACGCAGTATTTT
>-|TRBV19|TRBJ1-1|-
CASSIGIEAFF
TGTGCCAGTAGTATAGGTATTGAAGCTTTCTTT
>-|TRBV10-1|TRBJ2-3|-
CASSGVGPADTQYF
TGCGCCAGCAGTGGAGTGGGGCCTGCAGATACGCAGTATTTT
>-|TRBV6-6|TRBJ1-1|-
CASSFHSGARNTEAFF
TGTGCCAGCAGTTTCCATAGTGGGGCTAGGAACACTGAAGCTTTCTTT
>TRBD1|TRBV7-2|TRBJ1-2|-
CASSRGTVNYGYTF
TGTGCCAGCAGCCGGGGGACAGTCAACTATGGCTACACCTTC
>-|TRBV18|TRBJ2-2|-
CASSPPPGANTGELFF
TGTGCCAGCTCACCACCTCCAGGGGCGAACACCGGGGAGCTGTTTTTT
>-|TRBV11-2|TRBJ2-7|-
CASSLDSGSYEQYF
TGTGCCAGCAGCTTAGATAGCGGTTCTTACGAGCAGTACTTC
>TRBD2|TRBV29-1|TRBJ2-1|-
CSVRLAGDNEQFF
TGCAGCGTTCGACTAGCGGGGGACAATGAGCAGTTCTTC
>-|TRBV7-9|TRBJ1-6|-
CASSSEGGRSSPLHF
TGTGCCAGCAGCTCCGAGGGGGGGCGGAGTTCACCCCTCCACTTT
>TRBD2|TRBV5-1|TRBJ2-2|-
CASRRWGLAAMGTGELFF
TGCGCCAGCAGAAGATGGGGACTAGCGGCAATGGGGACCGGGGAGCTGTTTTTT
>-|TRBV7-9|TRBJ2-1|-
CASSLGGADFNEQFF
TGTGCCAGCAGCTTAGGGGGCGCGGATTTCAATGAGCAGTTCTTC
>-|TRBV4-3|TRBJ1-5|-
CASSQVGQGPMHF
TGCGCCAGCAGCCAAGTTGGGCAGGGCCCCATGCATTTT
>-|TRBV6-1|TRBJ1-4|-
CATGTGPNEKLFF
TGTGCCACCGGCACAGGCCCTAATGAAAAACTGTTTTTT
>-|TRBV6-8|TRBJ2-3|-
CATPTRGSATDTQYF
TGTGCCACCCCTACCCGGGGTTCAGCCACAGATACGCAGTATTTT
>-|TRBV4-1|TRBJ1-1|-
CASSQQGVNTEAFF
TGCGCCAGCAGCCAACAGGGTGTAAACACTGAAGCTTTCTTT
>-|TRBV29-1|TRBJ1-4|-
CSVEKGQGEKLFF
TGCAGCGTTGAAAAGGGACAAGGAGAAAAACTGTTTTTT
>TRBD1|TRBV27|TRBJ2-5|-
CASSPLQGARPQETQYF
TGTGCCAGCAGTCCCTTACAGGGGGCCCGTCCCCAAGAGACCCAGTACTTC
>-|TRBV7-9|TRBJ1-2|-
CASSFGGGVRYTF
TGTGCCAGCAGCTTTGGAGGCGGGGTTCGCTACACCTTC
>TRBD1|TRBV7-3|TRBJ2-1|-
CASSQDRGRNEQFF
TGTGCCAGCAGTCAGGACAGGGGCAGGAATGAGCAGTTCTTC
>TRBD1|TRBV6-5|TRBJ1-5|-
CASSGGQLQPQHF
TGTGCCAGCAGTGGGGGACAGCTACAGCCCCAGCATTTT
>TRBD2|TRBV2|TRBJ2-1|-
CASNGRAGNEQFF
TGTGCCAGCAACGGGAGGGCCGGTAATGAGCAGTTCTTC
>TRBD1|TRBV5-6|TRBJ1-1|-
CASSLPPGQGASGGTEAFF
TGTGCCAGCAGCTTGCCTCCGGGACAGGGGGCATCGGGTGGCACTGAAGCTTTCTTT
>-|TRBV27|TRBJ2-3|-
CASRTFGSTDTQYF
TGTGCCAGCAGGACATTCGGAAGCACAGATACGCAGTATTTT
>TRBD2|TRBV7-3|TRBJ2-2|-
CASSSSGRGDTGELFF
TGTGCCAGCAGCTCCAGCGGGAGGGGGGACACCGGGGAGCTGTTTTTT
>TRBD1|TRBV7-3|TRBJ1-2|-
CASSPTGVNYGYTF
TGTGCCAGCAGCCCAACAGGGGTAAACTATGGCTACACCTTC
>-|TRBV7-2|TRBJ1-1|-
CASSLVLRGEAFF
TGTGCCAGCAGCTTAGTTCTAAGGGGTGAAGCTTTCTTT
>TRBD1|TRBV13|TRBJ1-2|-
CASSSIQGNYGYTF
TGTGCCAGCAGCTCGATACAGGGGAACTATGGCTACACCTTC
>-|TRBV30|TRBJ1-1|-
CAWSVPGMNTEAFF
TGTGCCTGGAGTGTACCGGGGATGAACACTGAAGCTTTCTTT